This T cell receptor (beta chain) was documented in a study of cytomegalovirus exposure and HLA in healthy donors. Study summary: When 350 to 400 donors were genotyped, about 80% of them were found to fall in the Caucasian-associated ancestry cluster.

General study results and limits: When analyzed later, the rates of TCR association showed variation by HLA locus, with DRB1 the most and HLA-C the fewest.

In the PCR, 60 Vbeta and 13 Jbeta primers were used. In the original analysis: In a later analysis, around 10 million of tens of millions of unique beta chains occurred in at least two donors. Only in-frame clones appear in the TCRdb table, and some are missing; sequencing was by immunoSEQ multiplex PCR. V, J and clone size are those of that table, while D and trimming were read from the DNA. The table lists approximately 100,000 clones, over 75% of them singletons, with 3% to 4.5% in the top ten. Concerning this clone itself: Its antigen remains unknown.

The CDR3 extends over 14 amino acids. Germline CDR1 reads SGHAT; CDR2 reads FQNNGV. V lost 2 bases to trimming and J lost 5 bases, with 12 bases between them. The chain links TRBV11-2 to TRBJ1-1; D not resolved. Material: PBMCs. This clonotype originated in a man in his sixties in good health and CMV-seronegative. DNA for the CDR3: TGTGCCAGCAGCTTACGGGCGGGAGGTACTGAAGCTTTCTTT. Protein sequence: CASSLRAGGTEAFF.